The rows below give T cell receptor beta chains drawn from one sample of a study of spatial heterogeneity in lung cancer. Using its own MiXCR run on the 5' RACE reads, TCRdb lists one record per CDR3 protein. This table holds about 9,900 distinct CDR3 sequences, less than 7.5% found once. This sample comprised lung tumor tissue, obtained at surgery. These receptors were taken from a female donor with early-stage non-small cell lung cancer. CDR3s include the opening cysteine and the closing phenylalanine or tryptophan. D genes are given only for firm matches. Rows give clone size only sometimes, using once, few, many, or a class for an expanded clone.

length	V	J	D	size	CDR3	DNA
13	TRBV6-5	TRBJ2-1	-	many	CASSILSGNEQFF	TGTGCCAGCAGCATACTCAGTGGGAATGAGCAGTTCTTC
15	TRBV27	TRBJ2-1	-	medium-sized	CASSSEGRSYNEQFF	TGTGCCAGCAGTTCGGAGGGAAGGTCCTACAATGAGCAGTTCTTC
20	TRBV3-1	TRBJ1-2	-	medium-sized	CASSQDSGGETTRPLYGYTF	TGTGCCAGCAGCCAAGATTCAGGCGGCGAGACCACTCGTCCCCTTTATGGCTACACCTTC
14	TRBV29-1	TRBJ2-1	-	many	CSVPGLEAYNEQFF	TGCAGCGTTCCGGGACTCGAGGCCTACAATGAGCAGTTCTTC
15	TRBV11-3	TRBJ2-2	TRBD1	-	CVSSLEGANTGELFF	TGTGTCAGCAGCTTAGAGGGGGCTAACACCGGGGAGCTGTTTTTT
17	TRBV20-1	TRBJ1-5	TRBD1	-	CSARDQTGTGYNQPQHF	TGCAGTGCTAGAGATCAGACCGGGACAGGTTACAATCAGCCCCAGCATTTT
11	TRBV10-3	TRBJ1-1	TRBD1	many	CATEEQGGAFF	TGTGCCACAGAGGAACAGGGGGGAGCTTTCTTT
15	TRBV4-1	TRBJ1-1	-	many	CASSQESLPGVLAFF	TGCGCCAGCAGCCAAGAGAGCCTCCCAGGGGTCCTAGCTTTCTTT
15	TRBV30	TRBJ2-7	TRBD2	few	CACEVIGLAGDEQYF	TGTGCCTGTGAGGTAATAGGACTAGCGGGAGACGAGCAGTACTTC
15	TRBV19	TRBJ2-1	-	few	CASSRTPGSYNEQFF	TGTGCCAGTAGCAGGACCCCAGGGTCCTACAATGAGCAGTTCTTC
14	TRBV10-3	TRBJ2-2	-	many	CANAGDANTGELFF	TGTGCCAACGCAGGGGACGCGAACACCGGGGAGCTGTTTTTT
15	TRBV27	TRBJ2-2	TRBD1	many	CASRYGTANTGELFF	TGTGCCAGCCGGTACGGGACAGCTAACACCGGGGAGCTGTTTTTT
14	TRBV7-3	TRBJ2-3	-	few	CASSAVLSTDTQYF	TGTGCCAGCAGCGCTGTGTTAAGCACAGATACGCAGTATTTT
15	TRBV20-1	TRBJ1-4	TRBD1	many	CSAPDRGGSNEKLFF	TGCAGTGCCCCAGACAGGGGAGGGTCTAATGAAAAACTGTTTTTT
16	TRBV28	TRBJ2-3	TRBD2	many	CASTLLAGVGADTQYF	TGTGCCAGCACCCTACTAGCGGGAGTCGGGGCAGATACGCAGTATTTT
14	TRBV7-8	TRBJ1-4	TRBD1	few	CASRGTGVLEKLFF	TGTGCCAGCAGAGGAACAGGGGTACTCGAAAAACTGTTTTTT